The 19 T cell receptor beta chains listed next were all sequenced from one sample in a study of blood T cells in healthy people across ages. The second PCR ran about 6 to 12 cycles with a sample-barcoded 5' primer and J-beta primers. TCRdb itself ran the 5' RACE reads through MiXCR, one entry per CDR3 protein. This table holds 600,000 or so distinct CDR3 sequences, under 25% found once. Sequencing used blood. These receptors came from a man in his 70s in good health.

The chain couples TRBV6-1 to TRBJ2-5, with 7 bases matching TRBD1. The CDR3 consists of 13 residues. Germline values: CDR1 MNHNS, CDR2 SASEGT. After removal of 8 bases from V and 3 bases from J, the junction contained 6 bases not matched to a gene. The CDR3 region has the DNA TGTGCCAGCGGGGGACAGCTTGAAGAGACCCAGTACTTC. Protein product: CASGGQLEETQYF.

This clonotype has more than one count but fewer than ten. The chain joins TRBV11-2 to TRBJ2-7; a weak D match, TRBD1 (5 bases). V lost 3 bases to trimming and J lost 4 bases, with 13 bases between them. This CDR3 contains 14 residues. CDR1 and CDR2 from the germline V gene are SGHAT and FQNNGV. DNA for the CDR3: TGTGCCAGCAGCTTTGGTAGGGGTACATACGAGCAGTACTTC. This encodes CASSFGRGTYEQYF. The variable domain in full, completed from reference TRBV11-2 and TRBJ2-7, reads EAGVAQSPRYKIIEKRQSVAFWCNPISGHATLYWYQQILGQGPKLLIQFQNNGVVDDSQLPKDRFSAERLKGVDSTLKIQPAKLEDSAVYLCASSFGRGTYEQYFGPGTRLTVT.

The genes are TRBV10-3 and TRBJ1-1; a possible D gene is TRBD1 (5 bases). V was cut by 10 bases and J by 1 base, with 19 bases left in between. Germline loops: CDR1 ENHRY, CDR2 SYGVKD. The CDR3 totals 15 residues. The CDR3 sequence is CATNGGQGGNTEAFF. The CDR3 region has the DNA TGTGCCACCAACGGAGGGCAGGGAGGGAACACTGAAGCTTTCTTT.

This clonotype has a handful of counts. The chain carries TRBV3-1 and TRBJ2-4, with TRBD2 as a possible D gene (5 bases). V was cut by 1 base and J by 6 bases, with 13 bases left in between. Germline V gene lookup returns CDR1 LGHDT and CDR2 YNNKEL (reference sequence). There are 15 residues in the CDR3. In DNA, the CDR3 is TGTGCCAGCAGCCAAGGGGCGGGTTCGGTAAACATTCAGTACTTC. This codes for CASSQGAGSVNIQYF. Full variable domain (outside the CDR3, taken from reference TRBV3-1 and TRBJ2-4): DTAVSQTPKYLVTQMGNDKSIKCEQNLGHDTMYWYKQDSKKFLKIMFSYNNKELIINETVPNRFSPKSPDKAHLNLHINSLELGDSAVYFCASSQGAGSVNIQYFGAGTRLSVL.

CDR3 DNA: TGTGCCAGCAGTTTCACGGCAGGGGGGGACGAGCAGTACTTC. Translating it yields CASSFTAGGDEQYF. The chain joins TRBV28 to TRBJ2-5; D is possibly TRBD1 or TRBD2 (7 bases each). The last part of the DNA fits TRBJ2-7 better; the J call may be wrong. CDR1 and CDR2 (germline): MDHEN, SYDVKM. The CDR3 length is 14 residues.

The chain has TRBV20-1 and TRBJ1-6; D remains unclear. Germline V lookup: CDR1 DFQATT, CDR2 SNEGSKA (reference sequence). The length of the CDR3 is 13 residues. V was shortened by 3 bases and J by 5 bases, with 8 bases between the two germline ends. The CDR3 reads CSASRLNNSPLHF. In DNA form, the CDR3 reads TGCAGTGCTAGCCGACTTAATAATTCACCCCTCCACTTT.

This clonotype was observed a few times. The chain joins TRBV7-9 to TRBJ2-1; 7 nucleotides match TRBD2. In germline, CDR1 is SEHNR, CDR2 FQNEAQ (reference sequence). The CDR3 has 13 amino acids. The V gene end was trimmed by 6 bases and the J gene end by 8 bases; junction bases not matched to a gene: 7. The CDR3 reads CASSFRLADEQFF. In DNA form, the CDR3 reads TGTGCCAGCAGTTTCAGACTAGCCGATGAGCAGTTCTTC.

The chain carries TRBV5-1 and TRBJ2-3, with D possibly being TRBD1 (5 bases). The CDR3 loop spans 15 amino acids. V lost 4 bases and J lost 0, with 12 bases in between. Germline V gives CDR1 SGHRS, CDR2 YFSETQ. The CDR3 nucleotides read TGCGCCAGCAGCCTACAGGATTATAGCACAGATACGCAGTATTTT. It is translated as CASSLQDYSTDTQYF. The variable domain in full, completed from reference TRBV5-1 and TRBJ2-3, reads KAGVTQTPRYLIKTRGQQVTLSCSPISGHRSVSWYQQTPGQGLQFLFEYFSETQRNKGNFPGRFSGRQFSNSRSEMNVSTLELGDSALYLCASSLQDYSTDTQYFGPGTRLTVL.

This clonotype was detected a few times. The CDR3, as DNA: TGTGCCAGCTCACACGGACAGGTCATTTCCTACGAGCAGTACTTC. The encoded protein is CASSHGQVISYEQYF. The J gene is TRBJ2-7, the V gene TRBV18, with 7 bases fitting TRBD1. The CDR3 contains 15 residues. Losses at the gene ends were 4 bases for V and 1 base for J; bases not matched to a gene: 7. The germline gives CDR1 KGHSH, CDR2 LQKENI.

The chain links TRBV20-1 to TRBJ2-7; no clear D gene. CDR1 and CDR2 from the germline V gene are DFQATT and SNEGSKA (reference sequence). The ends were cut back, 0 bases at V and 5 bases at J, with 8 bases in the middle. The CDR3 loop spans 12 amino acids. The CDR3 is CSAREDSHEQYF. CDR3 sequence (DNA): TGCAGTGCTAGAGAGGATAGCCACGAGCAGTACTTC.

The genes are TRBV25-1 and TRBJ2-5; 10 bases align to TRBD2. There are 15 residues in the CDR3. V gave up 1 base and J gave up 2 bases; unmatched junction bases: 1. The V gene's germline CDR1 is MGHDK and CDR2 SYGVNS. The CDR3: CASSEWTSGQETQYF. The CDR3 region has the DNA TGTGCCAGCAGTGAATGGACTAGCGGACAAGAGACCCAGTACTTC.

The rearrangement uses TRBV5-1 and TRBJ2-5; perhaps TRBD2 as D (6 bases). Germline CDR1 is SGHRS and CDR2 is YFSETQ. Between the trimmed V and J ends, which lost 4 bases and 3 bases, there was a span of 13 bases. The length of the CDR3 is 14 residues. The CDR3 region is CASSPGTLKETQYF. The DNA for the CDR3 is TGCGCCAGCAGCCCCGGGACTTTGAAAGAGACCCAGTACTTC.

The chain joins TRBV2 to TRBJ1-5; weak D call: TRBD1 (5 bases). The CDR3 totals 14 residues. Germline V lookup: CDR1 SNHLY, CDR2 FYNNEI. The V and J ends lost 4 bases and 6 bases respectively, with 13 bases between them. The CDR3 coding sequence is TGTGCCAGCAGTGGGTCGAAGGACACTCAGCCCCAGCATTTT. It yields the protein CASSGSKDTQPQHF.

Here the CDR3 reads CASRRTEKLFF. In DNA form, the CDR3 reads TGTGCCAGCAGAAGAACGGAAAAACTGTTTTTT. This chain uses TRBV28 with TRBJ1-4; no clear D gene. Germline CDR1 and CDR2: MDHEN and SYDVKM. Trimming took 6 bases from V and 8 from J, leaving 7 bases between them. This CDR3 has 11 amino acids.

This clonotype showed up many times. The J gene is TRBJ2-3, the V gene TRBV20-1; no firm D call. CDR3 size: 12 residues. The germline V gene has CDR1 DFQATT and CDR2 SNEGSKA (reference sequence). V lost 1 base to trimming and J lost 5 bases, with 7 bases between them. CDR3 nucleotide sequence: TGCAGTGCTAGAGCCATGATAGATACGCAGTATTTT. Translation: CSARAMIDTQYF.

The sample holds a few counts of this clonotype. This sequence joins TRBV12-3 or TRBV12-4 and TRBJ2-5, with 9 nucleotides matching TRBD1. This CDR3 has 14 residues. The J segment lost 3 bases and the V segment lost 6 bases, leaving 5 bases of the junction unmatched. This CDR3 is CASSRDRAKETQYF. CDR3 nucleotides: TGTGCCAGCAGCCGGGACAGGGCGAAAGAGACCCAGTACTTC.

In DNA form, the CDR3 reads TGTGCCAGCAGGGGCGCCAATTCACCCCTCCACTTT. Protein product: CASRGANSPLHF. The chain combines TRBV28 with TRBJ1-6; D is unresolved. The CDR3 length is 12 residues. V dropped 6 bases and J dropped 7 bases, with 7 bases sitting between them. Germline CDR1 MDHEN, CDR2 SYDVKM.

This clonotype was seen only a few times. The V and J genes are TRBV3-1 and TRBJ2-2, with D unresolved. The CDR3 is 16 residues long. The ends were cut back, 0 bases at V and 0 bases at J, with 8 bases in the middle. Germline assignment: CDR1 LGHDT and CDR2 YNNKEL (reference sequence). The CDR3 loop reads CASSQEHVTNTGELFF. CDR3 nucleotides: TGTGCCAGCAGCCAAGAACACGTTACGAACACCGGGGAGCTGTTTTTT.

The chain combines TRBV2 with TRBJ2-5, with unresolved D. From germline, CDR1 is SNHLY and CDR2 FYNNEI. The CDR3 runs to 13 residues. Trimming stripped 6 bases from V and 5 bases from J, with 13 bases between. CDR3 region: CASRQLAGETQYF. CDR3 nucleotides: TGTGCCAGCAGGCAACTCGCCGGGGAGACCCAGTACTTC.